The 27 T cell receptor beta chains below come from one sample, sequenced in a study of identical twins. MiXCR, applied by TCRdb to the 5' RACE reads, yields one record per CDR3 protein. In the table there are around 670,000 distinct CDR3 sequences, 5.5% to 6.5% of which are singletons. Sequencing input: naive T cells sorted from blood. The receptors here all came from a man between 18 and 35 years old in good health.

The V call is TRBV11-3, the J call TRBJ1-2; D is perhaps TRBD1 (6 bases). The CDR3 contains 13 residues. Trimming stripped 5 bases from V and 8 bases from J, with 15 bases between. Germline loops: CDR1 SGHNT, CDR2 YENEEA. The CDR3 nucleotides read TGTGCCAGCAGCACCCGGGACACCGGCGGCTACACCTTC. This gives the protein CASSTRDTGGYTF.

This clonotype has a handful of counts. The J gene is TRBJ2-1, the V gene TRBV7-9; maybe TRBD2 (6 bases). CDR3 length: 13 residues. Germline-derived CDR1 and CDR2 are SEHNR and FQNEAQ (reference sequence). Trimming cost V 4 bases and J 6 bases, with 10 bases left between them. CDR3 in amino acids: CASSSGDSNEQFF. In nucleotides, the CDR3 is TGTGCCAGCAGCTCCGGGGACTCCAATGAGCAGTTCTTC. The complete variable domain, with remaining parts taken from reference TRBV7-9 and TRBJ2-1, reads DTGVSQNPRHKITKRGQNVTFRCDPISEHNRLYWYRQTLGQGPEFLTYFQNEAQLEKSRLLSDRFSAERPKGSFSTLEIQRTEQGDSAMYLCASSSGDSNEQFFGPGTRLTVL.

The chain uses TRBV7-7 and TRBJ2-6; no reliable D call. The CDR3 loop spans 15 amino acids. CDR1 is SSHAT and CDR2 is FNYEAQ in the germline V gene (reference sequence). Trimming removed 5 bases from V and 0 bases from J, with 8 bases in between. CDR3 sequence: CASSPLDSGANVLTF. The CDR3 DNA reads TGTGCCAGCAGCCCCTTGGACTCTGGGGCCAACGTCCTGACTTTC.

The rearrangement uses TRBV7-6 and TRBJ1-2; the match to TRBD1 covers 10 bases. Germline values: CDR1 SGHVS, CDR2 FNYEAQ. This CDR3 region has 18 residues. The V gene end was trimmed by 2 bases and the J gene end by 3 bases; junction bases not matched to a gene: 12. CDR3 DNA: TGTGCCAGCAGCTTATCCAGTGGGACAGGGGTCGATCACTATGGCTACACCTTC. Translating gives CASSLSSGTGVDHYGYTF.

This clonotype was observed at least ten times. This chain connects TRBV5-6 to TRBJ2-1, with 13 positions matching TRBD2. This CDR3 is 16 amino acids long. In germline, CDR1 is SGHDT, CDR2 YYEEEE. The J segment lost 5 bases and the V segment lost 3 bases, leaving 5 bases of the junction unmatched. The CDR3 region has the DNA TGTGCCAGCAGCTCCCCAGGACTAGCGGGAGACAATGAGCAGTTCTTC. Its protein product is CASSSPGLAGDNEQFF.

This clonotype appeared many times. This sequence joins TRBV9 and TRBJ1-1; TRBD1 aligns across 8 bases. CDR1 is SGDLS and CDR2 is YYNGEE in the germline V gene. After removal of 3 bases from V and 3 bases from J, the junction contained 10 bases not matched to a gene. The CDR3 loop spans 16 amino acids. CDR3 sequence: CASSGPGQGADTEAFF. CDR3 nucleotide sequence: TGTGCCAGCAGCGGGCCGGGGCAGGGGGCGGACACTGAAGCTTTCTTT.

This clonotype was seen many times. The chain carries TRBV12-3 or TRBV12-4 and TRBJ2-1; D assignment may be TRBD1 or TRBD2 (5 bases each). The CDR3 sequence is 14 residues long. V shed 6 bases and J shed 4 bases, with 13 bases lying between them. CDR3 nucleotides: TGTGCCAGCAGAGCTAATGGGGGTTACAATGAGCAGTTCTTC. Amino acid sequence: CASRANGGYNEQFF.

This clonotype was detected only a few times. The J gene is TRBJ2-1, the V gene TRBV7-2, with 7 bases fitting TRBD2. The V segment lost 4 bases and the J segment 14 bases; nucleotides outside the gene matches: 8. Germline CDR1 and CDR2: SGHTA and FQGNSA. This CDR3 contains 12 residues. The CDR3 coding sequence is TGTGCCAGCAGCTCCGGACTAGTCAGTAAGTTCTTC. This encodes CASSSGLVSKFF. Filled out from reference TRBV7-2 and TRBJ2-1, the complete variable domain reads GAGVSQSPSNKVTEKGKDVELRCDPISGHTALYWYRQSLGQGLEFLIYFQGNSAPDKSGLPSDRFSAERTGGSVSTLTIQRTQQEDSAVYLCASSSGLVSKFFGPGTRLTVL.

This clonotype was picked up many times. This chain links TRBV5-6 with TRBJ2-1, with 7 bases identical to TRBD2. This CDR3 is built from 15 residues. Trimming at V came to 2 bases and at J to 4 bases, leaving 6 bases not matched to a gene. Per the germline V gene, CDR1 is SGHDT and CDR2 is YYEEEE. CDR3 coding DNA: TGTGCCAGCAGCTTAATCGAGCGGGAATACAATGAGCAGTTCTTC. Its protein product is CASSLIEREYNEQFF. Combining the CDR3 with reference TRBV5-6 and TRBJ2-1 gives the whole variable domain DAGVTQSPTHLIKTRGQQVTLRCSPKSGHDTVSWYQQALGQGPQFIFQYYEEEERQRGNFPDRFSGHQFPNYSSELNVNALLLGDSALYLCASSLIEREYNEQFFGPGTRLTVL.

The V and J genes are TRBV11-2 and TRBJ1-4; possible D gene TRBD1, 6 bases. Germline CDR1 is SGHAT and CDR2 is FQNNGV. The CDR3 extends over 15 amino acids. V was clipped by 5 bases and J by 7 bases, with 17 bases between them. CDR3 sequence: CASSTLTRQAEKLFF. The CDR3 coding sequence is TGTGCCAGCAGCACCCTTACCCGACAGGCTGAAAAACTGTTTTTT.

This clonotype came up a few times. The DNA of the CDR3 is TGTGCCAGCAGTTACGCTACAGGGGCCCAGAGGGGAGGCTACACCTTC. Protein: CASSYATGAQRGGYTF. This chain connects TRBV6-5 to TRBJ1-2; 7 nucleotides agree with TRBD1. Looked up from germline, CDR1 is MNHEY and CDR2 is SVGAGI. There are 16 residues in the CDR3. The ends lost 2 bases at V and 8 bases at J; junction bases unmatched: 14.

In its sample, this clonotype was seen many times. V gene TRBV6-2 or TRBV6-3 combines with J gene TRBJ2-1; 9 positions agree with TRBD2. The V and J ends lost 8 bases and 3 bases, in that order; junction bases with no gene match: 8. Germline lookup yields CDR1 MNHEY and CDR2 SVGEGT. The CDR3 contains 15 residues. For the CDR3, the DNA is TGTGCCAGCGGAAATAGCGGGAGAGTCTACAATGAGCAGTTCTTC. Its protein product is CASGNSGRVYNEQFF.

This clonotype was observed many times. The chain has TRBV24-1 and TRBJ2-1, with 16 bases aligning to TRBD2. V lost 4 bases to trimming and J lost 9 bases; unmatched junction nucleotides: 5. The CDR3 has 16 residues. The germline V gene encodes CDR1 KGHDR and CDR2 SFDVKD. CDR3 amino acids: CATSEAGTSGRGEQFF. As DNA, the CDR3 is TGTGCCACCAGTGAGGCGGGGACTAGCGGGAGGGGTGAGCAGTTCTTC.

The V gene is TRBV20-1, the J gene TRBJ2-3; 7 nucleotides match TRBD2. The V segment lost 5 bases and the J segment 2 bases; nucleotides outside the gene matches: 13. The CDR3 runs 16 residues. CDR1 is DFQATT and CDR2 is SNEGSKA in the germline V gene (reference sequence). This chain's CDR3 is CSADSGTNHNTDTQYF. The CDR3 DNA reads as TGCAGTGCTGATTCCGGGACTAACCATAACACAGATACGCAGTATTTT.

CDR3 protein: CASSLVPAGNHEQYF. The CDR3 DNA sequence: TGTGCCAGCAGCTTAGTTCCAGCGGGAAACCACGAGCAGTACTTC. This chain uses TRBV7-9 with TRBJ2-7; 7 positions match TRBD2. Germline V gene data show CDR1 as SEHNR and CDR2 as FQNEAQ (reference sequence). CDR3 length equals 15 residues. The ends lost 1 base at V and 5 bases at J; junction bases unmatched: 8.

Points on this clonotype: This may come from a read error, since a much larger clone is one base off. This CDR3 is CATSRAGDFDEQFF. The CDR3 bases are TGTGCCACCAGCAGAGCAGGGGACTTCGATGAGCAGTTCTTC. V usage is TRBV15 and J usage is TRBJ2-1; D possibly uses TRBD1 or TRBD2 (6 bases each). This CDR3 is 14 amino acids long. From germline, CDR1 is LNHNV and CDR2 YYDKDF (reference sequence). V lost 1 base and J 8 bases, leaving 12 bases between the germline ends. Together with reference TRBV15 and TRBJ2-1, the CDR3 gives the full variable domain: DAMVIQNPRYQVTQFGKPVTLSCSQTLNHNVMYWYQQKSSQAPKLLFHYYDKDFNNEADTPDNFQSRRPNTSFCFLDIRSPGLGDTAMYLCATSRAGDFDEQFFGPGTRLTVL.

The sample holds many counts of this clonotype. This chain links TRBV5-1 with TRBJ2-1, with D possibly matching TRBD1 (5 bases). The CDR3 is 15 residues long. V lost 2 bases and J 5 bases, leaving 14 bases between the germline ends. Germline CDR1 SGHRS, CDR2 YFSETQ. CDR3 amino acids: CASSFVGREDNEQFF. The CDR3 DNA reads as TGCGCCAGCAGCTTCGTGGGGCGCGAGGACAATGAGCAGTTCTTC.

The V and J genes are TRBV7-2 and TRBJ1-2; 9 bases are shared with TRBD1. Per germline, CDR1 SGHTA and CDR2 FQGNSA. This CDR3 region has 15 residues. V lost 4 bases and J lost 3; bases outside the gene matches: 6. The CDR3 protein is CASSSSTGGDYGYTF. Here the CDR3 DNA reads TGTGCCAGCAGCTCATCGACAGGGGGTGACTATGGCTACACCTTC.

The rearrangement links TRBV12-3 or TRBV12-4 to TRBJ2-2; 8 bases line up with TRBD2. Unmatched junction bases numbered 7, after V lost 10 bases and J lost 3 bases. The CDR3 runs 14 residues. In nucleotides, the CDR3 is TGTGCCACATCGGGAGGGATCCACACCGGGGAGCTGTTTTTT. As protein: CATSGGIHTGELFF.

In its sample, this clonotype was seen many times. The CDR3 bases are TGTGCCAGCAGCGGTCGGGTCTTTCGGAACTACGAGCAGTACTTC. Translated, it gives CASSGRVFRNYEQYF. This chain links TRBV7-8 with TRBJ2-7; no clear D. CDR1 and CDR2 from the germline V gene are SGHVS and FQNEAQ. Trimming removed 5 bases from V and 3 bases from J, with 17 bases in between. This CDR3 has 15 residues. The full variable domain, rest sourced from reference TRBV7-8 and TRBJ2-7, is GAGVSQSPRYKVAKRGQDVALRCDPISGHVSLFWYQQALGQGPEFLTYFQNEAQLDKSGLPSDRFFAERPEGSVSTLKIQRTQQEDSAVYLCASSGRVFRNYEQYFGPGTRLTVT.

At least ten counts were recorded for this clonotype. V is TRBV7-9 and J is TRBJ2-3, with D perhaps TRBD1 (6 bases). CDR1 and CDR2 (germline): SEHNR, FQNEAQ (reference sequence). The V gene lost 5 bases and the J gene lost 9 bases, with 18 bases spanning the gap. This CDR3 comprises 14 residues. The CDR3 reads CASSPWTALETQYF. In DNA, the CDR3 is TGTGCCAGCAGCCCCTGGACAGCCCTCGAGACGCAGTATTTT.

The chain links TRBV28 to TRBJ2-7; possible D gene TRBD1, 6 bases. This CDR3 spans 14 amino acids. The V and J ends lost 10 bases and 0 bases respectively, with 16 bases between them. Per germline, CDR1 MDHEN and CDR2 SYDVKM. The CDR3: CATHGTHSSYEQYF. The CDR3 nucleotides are TGTGCCACACACGGGACACATAGCTCCTACGAGCAGTACTTC. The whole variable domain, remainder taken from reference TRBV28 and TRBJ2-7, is DVKVTQSSRYLVKRTGEKVFLECVQDMDHENMFWYRQDPGLGLRLIYFSYDVKMKEKGDIPEGYSVSREKKERFSLILESASTNQTSMYLCATHGTHSSYEQYFGPGTRLTVT.

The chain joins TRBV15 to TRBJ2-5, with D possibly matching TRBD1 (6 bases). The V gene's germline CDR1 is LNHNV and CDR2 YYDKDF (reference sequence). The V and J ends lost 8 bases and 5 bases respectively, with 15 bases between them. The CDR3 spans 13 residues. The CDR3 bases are TGTGCCACCGGACTGGGACATCCGGAGACCCAGTACTTC. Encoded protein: CATGLGHPETQYF.

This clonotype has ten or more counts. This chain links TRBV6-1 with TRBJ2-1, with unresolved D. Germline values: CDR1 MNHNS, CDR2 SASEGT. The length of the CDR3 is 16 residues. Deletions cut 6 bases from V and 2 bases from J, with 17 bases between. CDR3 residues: CASRSPVRITYNEQFF. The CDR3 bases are TGTGCCAGCAGGTCCCCAGTGAGGATTACCTACAATGAGCAGTTCTTC.

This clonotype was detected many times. For the CDR3, the DNA is TGTGCCAGCATCCAGGGGACGGATACGCAGTATTTT. This gives the protein CASIQGTDTQYF. The chain links TRBV12-3 or TRBV12-4 to TRBJ2-3; possibly TRBD1 for D (6 bases). Trimming took off 7 bases at V and 6 bases at J, with 11 bases between the two ends. The CDR3 covers 12 residues.

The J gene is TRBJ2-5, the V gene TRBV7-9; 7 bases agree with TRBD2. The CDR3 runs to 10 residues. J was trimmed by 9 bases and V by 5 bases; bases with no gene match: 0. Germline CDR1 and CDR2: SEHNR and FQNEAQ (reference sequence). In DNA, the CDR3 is TGTGCCAGCAGCGGGGGGGCCCAGTACTTC. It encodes CASSGGAQYF.

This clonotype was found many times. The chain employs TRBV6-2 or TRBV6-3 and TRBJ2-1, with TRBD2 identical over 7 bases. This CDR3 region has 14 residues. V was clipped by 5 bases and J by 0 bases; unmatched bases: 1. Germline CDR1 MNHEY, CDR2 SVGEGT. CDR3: CASSRLASYNEQFF. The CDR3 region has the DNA TGTGCCAGCAGTCGACTAGCCTCCTACAATGAGCAGTTCTTC.